This T cell receptor beta chain originates from a study of blood T cell repertoires in COVID-19 (dated by TCRdb to 2019 to 2021). Notes on the research overall: Samples covering the acute and convalescent phases of COVID-19 were provided by collaborators in the United States, Italy and Spain. The material from the prospective study consisted of cDNA or gDNA derived from T cells, B-cell-depleted T cells, or PBMCs. The dataset comprised deeply sampled blood TCRbeta repertoires from subjects exposed to, actively infected with, or recovered from COVID-19. A freely available public database, intended as a resource for researchers studying the immune response to SARS-CoV-2, is where the repertoires were released. Samples were obtained from the ongoing ImmuneRACE study (first 160 participants) and from 1,254 subjects provided by 6 global collaborators. The sample metadata nearly always contained a de-identified subject ID, COVID-19 status, age in years and sex. HLA class I and class II types, where available, came from metadata supplied by the sample provider rather than from assay-based typing.

Participants in the prospective study were aged about 18 to 89 years, lived in approximately 26 United States geographic areas, and enrolled through a virtual design. In the prospective study, cohorts were assigned on the basis of participant-reported clinical history obtained from a screening survey and a study questionnaire. Recovered participants in ImmuneRACE Cohort 3 were defined as having two consecutive negative NP/OP PCR tests, clearance from a healthcare professional, or resolution of symptoms. Each participant in the prospective study had whole blood, serum and a nasopharyngeal or oropharyngeal swab collected by mobile phlebotomists. Over a roughly 2-month period, participants in the prospective study had the option of providing additional blood draws and questionnaires. Prospective study blood samples were shipped either frozen or at room temperature before DNA extraction. TCRbeta CDR3 regions were amplified from genomic DNA using the immunoSEQ Assay, a bias-controlled multiplex PCR. From the authors' description of their analysis: The number of nucleated cells in each sample was estimated from the amplification of reference gene primers within the assay. To quantify the absolute abundance of each unique TCRbeta CDR3 rearrangement, sequence reads were collapsed and filtered. Productive Simpson clonality was computed per sample as the square root of Simpson's diversity index over productive rearrangements. TCRdb provides this immuneACCESS table in a form limited to in-frame rearrangements. Some clones are lacking; in checked studies, under half of them reflect an unresolved V gene, and why the rest are absent is not known. V and J calls and clone size are those listed in that table; D and trimming were worked out from the DNA. The sample includes 200,000 to 250,000 clones, with roughly four fifths observed a single time. Around 3.4% of the sample is taken by the ten largest.

As for this clone: There is no known antigen for this receptor. No base quality information exists; no much larger clone differs at one position.

Clipping removes 4 bases from V and 5 bases from J, with 10 as the unmatched junction base count. The CDR3 sequence holds 15 residues, the cysteine and phenylalanine included. The kept DNA is CDR3 alone, 45 bases in frame from the first base. From a lookup of the germline V gene, CDR1 and CDR2 are SGDLS and YYNGEE. General findings and caveats noted by the study authors: The quantity of clinical and demographic metadata differed by source and by participant and was supplied without curation.

This receptor was obtained from a woman aged 55-70 years who had recovered from COVID-19. The sequence is built from TRBV9 and TRBJ1-1; the central 8 bases match TRBD1. The sequenced sample was PBMCs or T cells enriched from blood (not recorded which). The DNA sequence reads TGTGCCAGCAGCACCCCTACAGGGGGAGGGACTGAAGCTTTCTTT. It codes for CASSTPTGGGTEAFF.